This T cell receptor beta chain was sequenced during a study of blood T cell repertoires in COVID-19. Study information: Samples of COVID-19 (acute and convalescent) were obtained from the United States, Italy and Spain. The analysed material was cDNA or gDNA that came from T cells, B-cell-depleted T cells, or PBMCs.

Germline V lookup: CDR1 SGHAT, CDR2 FQNNGV. The CDR3 has 12 amino acids. The ends were cut back, 5 bases at V and 13 bases at J, with 12 bases in the middle. Methods used by the authors: Reference gene primer amplification gave nucleated cell count estimates. Only in-frame clones appear in the TCRdb table, and some are missing; sequencing was by immunoSEQ multiplex PCR. D and trimming were read from the DNA, whereas the V and J calls and clone size are those reported in that table. The sample has about 360,000 clones; roughly 86% are singletons. The TCR sequence derives from a human donor with acute or convalescent COVID-19. The donor label of this sample is uncertain. The J gene is TRBJ1-6, the V gene TRBV11-2; no firm D call. What was sequenced was peripheral blood. This CDR3 reads CASSIFGWPLHF. In DNA, the CDR3 is TGTGCCAGCAGCATCTTCGGGTGGCCCCTCCACTTT.